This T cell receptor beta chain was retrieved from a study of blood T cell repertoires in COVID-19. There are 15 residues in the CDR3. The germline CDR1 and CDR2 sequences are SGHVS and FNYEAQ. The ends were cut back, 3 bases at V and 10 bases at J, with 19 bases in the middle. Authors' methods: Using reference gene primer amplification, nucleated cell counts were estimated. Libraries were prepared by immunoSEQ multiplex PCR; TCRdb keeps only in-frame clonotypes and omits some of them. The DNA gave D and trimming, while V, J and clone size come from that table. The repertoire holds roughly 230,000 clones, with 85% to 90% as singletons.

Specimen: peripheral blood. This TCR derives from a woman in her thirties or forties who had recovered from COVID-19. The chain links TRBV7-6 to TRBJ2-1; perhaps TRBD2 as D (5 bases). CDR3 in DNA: TGTGCCAGCAGCTTCGGGGAGTCGGCAATTTCGGAGCAGTTCTTC. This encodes CASSFGESAISEQFF.